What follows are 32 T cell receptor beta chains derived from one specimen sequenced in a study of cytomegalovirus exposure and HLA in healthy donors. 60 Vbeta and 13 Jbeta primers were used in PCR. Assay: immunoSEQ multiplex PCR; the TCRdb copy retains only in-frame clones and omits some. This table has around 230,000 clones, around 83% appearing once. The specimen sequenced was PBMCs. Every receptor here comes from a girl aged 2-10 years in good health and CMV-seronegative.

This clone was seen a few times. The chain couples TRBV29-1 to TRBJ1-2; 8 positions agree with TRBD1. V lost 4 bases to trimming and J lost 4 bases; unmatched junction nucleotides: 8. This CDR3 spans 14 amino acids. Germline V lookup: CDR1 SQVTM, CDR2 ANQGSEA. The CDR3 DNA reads TGCAGCGTTGCGGGGGCAGGGGGCCTCTATGGCTACACCTTC. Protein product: CSVAGAGGLYGYTF.

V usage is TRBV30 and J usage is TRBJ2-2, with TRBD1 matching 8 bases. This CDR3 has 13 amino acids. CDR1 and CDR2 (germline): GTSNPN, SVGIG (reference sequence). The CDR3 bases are TGTGCGGCGACAGGGGTGAACACCGGGGAGCTGTTTTTT. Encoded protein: CAATGVNTGELFF.

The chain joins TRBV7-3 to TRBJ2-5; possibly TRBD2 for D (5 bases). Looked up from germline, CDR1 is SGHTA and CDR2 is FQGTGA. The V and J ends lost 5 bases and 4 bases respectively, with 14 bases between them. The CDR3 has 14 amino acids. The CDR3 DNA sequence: TGTGCCAGCAGCCTCGAGCGGTGGGGAGAGACCCAGTACTTC. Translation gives CASSLERWGETQYF.

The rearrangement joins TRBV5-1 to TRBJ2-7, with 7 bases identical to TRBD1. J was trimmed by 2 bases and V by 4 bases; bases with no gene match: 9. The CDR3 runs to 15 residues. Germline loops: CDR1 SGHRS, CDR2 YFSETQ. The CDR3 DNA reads TGCGCCAGCAGCCCCCGGGACAGTACACCCTACGAGCAGTACTTC. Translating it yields CASSPRDSTPYEQYF.

As DNA, the CDR3 is TGTGCCAGCAGGGAGGTAGGAGCTAACTATGGCTACACCTTC. Amino acids: CASREVGANYGYTF. This chain joins TRBV6-5 and TRBJ1-2; unclear D gene. This CDR3 is built from 14 residues. In germline, CDR1 is MNHEY, CDR2 SVGAGI. V was clipped by 6 bases and J by 0 bases, with 11 bases between them.

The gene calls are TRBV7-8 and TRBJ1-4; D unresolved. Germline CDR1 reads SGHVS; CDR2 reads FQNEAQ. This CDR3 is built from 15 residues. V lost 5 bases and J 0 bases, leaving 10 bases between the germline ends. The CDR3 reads CASSNIRATNEKLFF. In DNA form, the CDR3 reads TGTGCCAGCAGCAACATTCGGGCAACTAATGAAAAACTGTTTTTT.

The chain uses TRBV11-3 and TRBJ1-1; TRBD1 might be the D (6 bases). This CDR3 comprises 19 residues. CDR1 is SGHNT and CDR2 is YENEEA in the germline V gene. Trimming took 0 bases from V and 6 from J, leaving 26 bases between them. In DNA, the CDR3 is TGTGCCAGCAGCTTAGATCGGGAGGCAGGGGCTCGGAGTTACCCTGAAGCTTTCTTT. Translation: CASSLDREAGARSYPEAFF.

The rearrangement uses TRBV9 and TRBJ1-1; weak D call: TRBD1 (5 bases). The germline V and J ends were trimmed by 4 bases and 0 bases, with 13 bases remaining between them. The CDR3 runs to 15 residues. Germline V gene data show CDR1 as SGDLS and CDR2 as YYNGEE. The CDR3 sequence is CASSISTALNTEAFF. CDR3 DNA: TGTGCCAGCAGCATATCGACAGCCTTGAACACTGAAGCTTTCTTT. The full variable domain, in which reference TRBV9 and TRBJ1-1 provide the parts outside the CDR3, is DSGVTQTPKHLITATGQRVTLRCSPRSGDLSVYWYQQSLDQGLQFLIQYYNGEERAKGNILERFSAQQFPDLHSELNLSSLELGDSALYFCASSISTALNTEAFFGQGTRLTVV.

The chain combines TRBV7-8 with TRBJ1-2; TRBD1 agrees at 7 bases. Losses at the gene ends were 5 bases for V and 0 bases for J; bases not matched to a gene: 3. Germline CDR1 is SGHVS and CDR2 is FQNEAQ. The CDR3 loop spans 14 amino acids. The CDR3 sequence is CASSIGQANYGYTF. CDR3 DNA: TGTGCCAGCAGCATTGGACAGGCTAACTATGGCTACACCTTC.

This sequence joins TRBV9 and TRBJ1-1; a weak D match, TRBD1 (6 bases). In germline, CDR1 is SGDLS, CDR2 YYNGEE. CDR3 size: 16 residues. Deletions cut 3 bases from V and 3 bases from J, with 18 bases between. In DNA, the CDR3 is TGTGCCAGCAGCGCAGGGGAGGGCGATTGGGACACTGAAGCTTTCTTT. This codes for CASSAGEGDWDTEAFF. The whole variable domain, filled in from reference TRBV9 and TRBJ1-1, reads DSGVTQTPKHLITATGQRVTLRCSPRSGDLSVYWYQQSLDQGLQFLIQYYNGEERAKGNILERFSAQQFPDLHSELNLSSLELGDSALYFCASSAGEGDWDTEAFFGQGTRLTVV.

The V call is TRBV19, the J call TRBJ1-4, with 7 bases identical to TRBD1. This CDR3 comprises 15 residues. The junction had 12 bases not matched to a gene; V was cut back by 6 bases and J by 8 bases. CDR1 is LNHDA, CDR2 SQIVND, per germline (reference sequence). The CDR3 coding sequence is TGTGCCAGTAGGCCTCCGGATCAGGGGGTGGAAAAACTGTTTTTT. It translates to CASRPPDQGVEKLFF.

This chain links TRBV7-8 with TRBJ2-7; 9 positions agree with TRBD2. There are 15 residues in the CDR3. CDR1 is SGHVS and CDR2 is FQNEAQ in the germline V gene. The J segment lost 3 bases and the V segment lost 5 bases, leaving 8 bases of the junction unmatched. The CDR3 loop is CASSLSGRTSYEQYF. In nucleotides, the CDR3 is TGTGCCAGCAGCCTGAGCGGGAGGACCAGCTACGAGCAGTACTTC.

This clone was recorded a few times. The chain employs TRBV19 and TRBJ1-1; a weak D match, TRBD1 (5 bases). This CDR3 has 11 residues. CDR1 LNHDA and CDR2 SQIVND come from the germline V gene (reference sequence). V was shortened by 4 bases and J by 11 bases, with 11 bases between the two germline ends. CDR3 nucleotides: TGTGCCAGTAGTAACAGGTTTTATGCTTTCTTT. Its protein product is CASSNRFYAFF.

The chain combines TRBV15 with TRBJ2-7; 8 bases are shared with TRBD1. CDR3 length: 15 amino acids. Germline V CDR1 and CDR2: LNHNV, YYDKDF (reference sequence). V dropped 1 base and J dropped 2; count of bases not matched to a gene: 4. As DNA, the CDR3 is TGTGCCACCAGCAGAGTTCGACAGGGGCCCTACGAGCAGTACTTC. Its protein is CATSRVRQGPYEQYF.

CDR3 region: CASRTSGNTGELFF. In DNA form, the CDR3 reads TGTGCCAGCAGGACTAGCGGGAACACCGGGGAGCTGTTTTTT. This chain uses TRBV5-6 with TRBJ2-2, with TRBD2 matching 9 bases. Germline trimming cut 5 bases from V and 1 base from J; bases unmatched to any gene: 0. Per germline, CDR1 SGHDT and CDR2 YYEEEE. The CDR3 loop spans 14 amino acids.

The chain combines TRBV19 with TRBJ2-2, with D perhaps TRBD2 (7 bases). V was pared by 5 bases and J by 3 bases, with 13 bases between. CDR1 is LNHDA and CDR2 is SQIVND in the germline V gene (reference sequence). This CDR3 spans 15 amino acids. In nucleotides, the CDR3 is TGTGCCAGTAGTCGCCAGGGGAGGGACACCGGGGAGCTGTTTTTT. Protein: CASSRQGRDTGELFF.

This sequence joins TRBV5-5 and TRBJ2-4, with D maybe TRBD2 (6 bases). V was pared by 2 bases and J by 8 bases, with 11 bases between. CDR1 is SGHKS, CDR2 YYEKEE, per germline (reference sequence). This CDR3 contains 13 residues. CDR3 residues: CASSFRETDIQYF. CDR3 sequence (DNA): TGTGCCAGCAGCTTCCGGGAGACCGACATTCAGTACTTC.

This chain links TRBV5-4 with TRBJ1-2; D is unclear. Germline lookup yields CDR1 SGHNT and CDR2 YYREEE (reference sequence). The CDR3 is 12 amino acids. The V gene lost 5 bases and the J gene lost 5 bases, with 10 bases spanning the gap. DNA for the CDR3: TGTGCCAGCAGGCGCCCGGGGTATGGCTACACCTTC. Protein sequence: CASRRPGYGYTF. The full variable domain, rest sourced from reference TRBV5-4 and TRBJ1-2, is ETGVTQSPTHLIKTRGQQVTLRCSSQSGHNTVSWYQQALGQGPQFIFQYYREEENGRGNFPPRFSGLQFPNYSSELNVNALELDDSALYLCASRRPGYGYTFGSGTRLTVV.

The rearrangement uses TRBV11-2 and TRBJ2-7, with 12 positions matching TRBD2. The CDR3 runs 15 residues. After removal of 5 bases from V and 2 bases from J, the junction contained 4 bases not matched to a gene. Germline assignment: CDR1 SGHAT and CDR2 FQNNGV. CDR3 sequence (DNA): TGTGCCAGCAGCCTGAGACTAGCGGGAGCCTACGAGCAGTACTTC. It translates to CASSLRLAGAYEQYF.

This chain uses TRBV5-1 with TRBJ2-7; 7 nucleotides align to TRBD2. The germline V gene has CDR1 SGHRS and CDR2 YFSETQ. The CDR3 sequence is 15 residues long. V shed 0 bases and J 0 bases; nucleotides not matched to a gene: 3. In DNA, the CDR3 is TGCGCCAGCAGCTTGGTCGGGAGGAGCTCCTACGAGCAGTACTTC. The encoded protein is CASSLVGRSSYEQYF.

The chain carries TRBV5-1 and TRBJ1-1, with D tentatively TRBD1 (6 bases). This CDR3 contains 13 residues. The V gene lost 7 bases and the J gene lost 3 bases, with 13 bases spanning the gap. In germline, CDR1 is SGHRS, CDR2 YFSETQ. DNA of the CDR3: TGCGCCAGCGTAGGGGGGGCTTACACTGAAGCTTTCTTT. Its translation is CASVGGAYTEAFF. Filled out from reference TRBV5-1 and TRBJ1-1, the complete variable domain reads KAGVTQTPRYLIKTRGQQVTLSCSPISGHRSVSWYQQTPGQGLQFLFEYFSETQRNKGNFPGRFSGRQFSNSRSEMNVSTLELGDSALYLCASVGGAYTEAFFGQGTRLTVV.

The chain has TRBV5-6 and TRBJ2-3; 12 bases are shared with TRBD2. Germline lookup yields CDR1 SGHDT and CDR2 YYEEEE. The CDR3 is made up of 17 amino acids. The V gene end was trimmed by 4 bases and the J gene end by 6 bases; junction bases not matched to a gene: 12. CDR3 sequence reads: CASSLRSRGLAGDTQYF. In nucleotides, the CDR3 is TGTGCCAGCAGCCTCAGATCTAGAGGACTAGCGGGGGATACGCAGTATTTT.

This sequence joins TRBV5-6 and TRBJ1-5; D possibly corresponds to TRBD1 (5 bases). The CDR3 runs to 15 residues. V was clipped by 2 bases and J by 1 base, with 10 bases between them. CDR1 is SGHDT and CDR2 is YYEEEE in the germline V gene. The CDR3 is CASSLGVTSNQPQHF. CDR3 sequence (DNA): TGTGCCAGCAGCTTAGGGGTAACGAGCAATCAGCCCCAGCATTTT.

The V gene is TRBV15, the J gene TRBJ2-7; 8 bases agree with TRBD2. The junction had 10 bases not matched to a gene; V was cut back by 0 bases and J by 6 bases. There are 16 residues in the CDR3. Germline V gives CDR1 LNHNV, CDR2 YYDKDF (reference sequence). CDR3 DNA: TGTGCCACCAGCAGAGATTCCCGGGGGGGGCATGGCGAGCAGTACTTC. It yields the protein CATSRDSRGGHGEQYF.

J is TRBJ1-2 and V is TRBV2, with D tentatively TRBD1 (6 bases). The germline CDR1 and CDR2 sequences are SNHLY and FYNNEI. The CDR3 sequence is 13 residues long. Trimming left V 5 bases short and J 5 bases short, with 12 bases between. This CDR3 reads CASSPQGGYGYTF. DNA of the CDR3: TGTGCCAGCAGTCCACAGGGCGGATATGGCTACACCTTC.

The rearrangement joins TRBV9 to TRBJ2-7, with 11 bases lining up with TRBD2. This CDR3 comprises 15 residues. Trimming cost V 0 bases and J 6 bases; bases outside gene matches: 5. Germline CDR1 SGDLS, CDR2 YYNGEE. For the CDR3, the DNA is TGTGCCAGCAGCGTAGAGTTAGCGGGGGGGCGCGAGCAGTACTTC. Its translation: CASSVELAGGREQYF.

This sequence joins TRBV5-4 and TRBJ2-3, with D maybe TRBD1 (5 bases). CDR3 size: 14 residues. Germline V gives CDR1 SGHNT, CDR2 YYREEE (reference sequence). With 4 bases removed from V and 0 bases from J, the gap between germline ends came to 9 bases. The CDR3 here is CASSQGLSTDTQYF. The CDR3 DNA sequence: TGTGCCAGCAGCCAGGGCTTAAGCACAGATACGCAGTATTTT.

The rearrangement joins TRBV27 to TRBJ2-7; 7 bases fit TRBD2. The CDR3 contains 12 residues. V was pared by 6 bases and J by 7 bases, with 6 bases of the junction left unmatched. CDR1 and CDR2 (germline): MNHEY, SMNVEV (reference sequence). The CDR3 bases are TGTGCCAGCAGCCCTGTGGGAGGGGAGCAGTACTTC. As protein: CASSPVGGEQYF.

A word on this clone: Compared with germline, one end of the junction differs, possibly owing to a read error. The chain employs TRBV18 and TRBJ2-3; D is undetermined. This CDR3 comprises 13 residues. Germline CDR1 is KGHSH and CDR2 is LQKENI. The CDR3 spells CASSPPGTDMQYF. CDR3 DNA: TGTGCCAGCTCACCACCAGGCACAGATATGCAGTATTTT.

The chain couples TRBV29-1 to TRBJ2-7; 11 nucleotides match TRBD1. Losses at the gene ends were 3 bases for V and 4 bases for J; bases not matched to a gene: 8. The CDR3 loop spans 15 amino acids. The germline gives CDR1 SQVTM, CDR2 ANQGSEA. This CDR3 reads CSVEDRGRRVYEQYF. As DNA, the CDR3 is TGCAGCGTTGAGGACAGGGGGCGCCGGGTGTACGAGCAGTACTTC.

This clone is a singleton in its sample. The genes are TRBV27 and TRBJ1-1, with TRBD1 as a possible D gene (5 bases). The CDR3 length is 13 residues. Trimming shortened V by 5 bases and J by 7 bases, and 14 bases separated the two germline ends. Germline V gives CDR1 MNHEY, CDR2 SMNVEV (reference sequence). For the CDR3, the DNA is TGTGCCAGCAGTCTGGGGGGAACAGATGAAGCTTTCTTT. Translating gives CASSLGGTDEAFF.

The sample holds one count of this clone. The CDR3, as DNA: TGTGCCAGCGGAACCGGGACTCCCTCTGGAAACACCATATATTTT. Amino acids: CASGTGTPSGNTIYF. The chain combines TRBV19 with TRBJ1-3; possible D gene TRBD1, 5 bases. Trimming shortened V by 9 bases and J by 0 bases, and 15 bases separated the two germline ends. This CDR3 is 15 amino acids long. The germline CDR1 and CDR2 sequences are LNHDA and SQIVND (reference sequence).